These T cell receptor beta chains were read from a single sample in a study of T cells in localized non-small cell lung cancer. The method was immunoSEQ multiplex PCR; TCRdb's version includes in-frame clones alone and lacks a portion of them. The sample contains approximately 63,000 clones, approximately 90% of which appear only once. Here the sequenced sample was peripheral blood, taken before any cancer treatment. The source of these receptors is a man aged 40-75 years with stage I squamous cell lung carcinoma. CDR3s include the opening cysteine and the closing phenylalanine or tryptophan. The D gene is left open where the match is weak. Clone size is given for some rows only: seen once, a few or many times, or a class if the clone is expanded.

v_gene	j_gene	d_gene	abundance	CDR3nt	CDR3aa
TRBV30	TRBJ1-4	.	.	TGTGCCTCTGCCAAGGCGGGAACTAATGAAAAACTGTTTTTT	CASAKAGTNEKLFF
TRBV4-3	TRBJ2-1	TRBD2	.	TGCGCCAGCAGCAAGACTAGCTGGGATGAGCAGTTCTTC	CASSKTSWDEQFF
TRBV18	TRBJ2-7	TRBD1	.	TGTGCCAGCTCACCAGCGGGACAGGGGATGTACGAGCAGTACTTC	CASSPAGQGMYEQYF
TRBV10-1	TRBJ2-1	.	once	TGCGCCAGCAGTGACTACAATGAGCAGTTCTTC	CASSDYNEQFF
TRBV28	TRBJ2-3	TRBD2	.	TGTGCCAGCAGTCCCGTCAGCGGGAAAGCTACAGATACGCAGTATTTT	CASSPVSGKATDTQYF
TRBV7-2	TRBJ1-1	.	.	TGTGCCAGCAGCTTCGGGGGGACGGACACTGAAGCTTTCTTT	CASSFGGTDTEAFF
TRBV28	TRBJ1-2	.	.	TGTGCCAGCAGTTCAGGACAGCGGACTCGGGGCTACACCTTC	CASSSGQRTRGYTF
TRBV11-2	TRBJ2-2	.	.	TGTGCCAGCAGCCCGGATGTGGGTGGTACCGGGGAGCTGTTTTTT	CASSPDVGGTGELFF
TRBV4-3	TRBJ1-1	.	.	TGCGCCAGCAGCCAAGCATGGGGGGCGCGAACTGAAGCTTTCTTT	CASSQAWGARTEAFF
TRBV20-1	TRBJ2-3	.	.	TGCAGTGCTCACGTGGCTGATACGCAGTATTTT	CSAHVADTQYF
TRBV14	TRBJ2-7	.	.	TGTGCCAGCAGCCAAGATCTAAGGCCGAGCCATCACGAGCAGTACTTC	CASSQDLRPSHHEQYF
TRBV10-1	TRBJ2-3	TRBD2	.	TGCGCCAGCAGTGAGTACGAACTAGCGGACCCTAGCACAGATACGCAGTATTTT	CASSEYELADPSTDTQYF
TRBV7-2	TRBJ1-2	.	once	TGTGCCAGCAGTTTAACGCGATCCAGCGGGAGCGACTATGGCTACACCTTC	CASSLTRSSGSDYGYTF
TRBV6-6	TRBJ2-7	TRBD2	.	TGTGCCAGCAGTGCGGGGGGGGTGGTATACGAGCAGTACTTC	CASSAGGVVYEQYF
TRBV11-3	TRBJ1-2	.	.	TGTGCCAGCAGCTTAAACCCGTATGAAGAAGGTAACTATGGCTACACCTTC	CASSLNPYEEGNYGYTF
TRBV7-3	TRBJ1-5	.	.	TGTGCCAGCAGCCCACCCGACAGGAGCAATCAGCCCCAGCATTTT	CASSPPDRSNQPQHF
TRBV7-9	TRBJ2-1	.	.	TGTGCCAGCTGCCCTAGGGACGCTCCCTACAATGAGCAGTTCTTC	CASCPRDAPYNEQFF
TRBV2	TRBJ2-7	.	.	TGTGCCAGCAGTGAGTACTACGAGCAGTACTTC	CASSEYYEQYF
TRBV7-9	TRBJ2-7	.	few	TGTGCCAGCAGCTTCGAGGGGAATCGGCAGTACTTC	CASSFEGNRQYF
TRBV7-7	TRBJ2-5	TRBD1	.	TGTGCTAGCAGCCCCGGACAGGCCAGGGGGAAAGAGACCCAGTACTTC	CASSPGQARGKETQYF